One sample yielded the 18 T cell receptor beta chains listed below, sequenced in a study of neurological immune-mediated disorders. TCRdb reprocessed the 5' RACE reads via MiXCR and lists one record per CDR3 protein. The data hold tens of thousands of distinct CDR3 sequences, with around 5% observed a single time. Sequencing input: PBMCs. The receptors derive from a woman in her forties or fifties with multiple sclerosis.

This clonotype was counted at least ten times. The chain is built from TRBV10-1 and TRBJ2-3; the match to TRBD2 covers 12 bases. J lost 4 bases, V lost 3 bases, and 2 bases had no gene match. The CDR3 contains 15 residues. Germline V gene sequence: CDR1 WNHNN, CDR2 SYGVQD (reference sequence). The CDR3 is CASSDLAGGADTQYF. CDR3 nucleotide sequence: TGCGCCAGCAGTGACCTAGCGGGAGGGGCAGATACGCAGTATTTT.

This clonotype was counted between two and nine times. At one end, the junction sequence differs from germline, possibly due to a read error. The CDR3 nucleotides are TGCAGTGCTAGGGGGGACCCGGATTCACCCCTCAACTTT. Residues: CSARGDPDSPLNF. The V and J genes are TRBV20-1 and TRBJ1-6; a possible D gene is TRBD1 (5 bases). This CDR3 is built from 13 residues. The germline V gene encodes CDR1 DFQATT and CDR2 SNEGSKA (reference sequence).

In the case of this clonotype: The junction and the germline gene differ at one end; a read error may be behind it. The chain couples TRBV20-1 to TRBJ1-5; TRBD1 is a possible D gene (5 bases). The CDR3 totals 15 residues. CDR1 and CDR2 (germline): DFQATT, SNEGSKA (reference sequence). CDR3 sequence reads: CSAKWEGKGNQPQNF. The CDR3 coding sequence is TGCAGTGCTAAGTGGGAGGGGAAAGGGAATCAGCCCCAGAATTTT.

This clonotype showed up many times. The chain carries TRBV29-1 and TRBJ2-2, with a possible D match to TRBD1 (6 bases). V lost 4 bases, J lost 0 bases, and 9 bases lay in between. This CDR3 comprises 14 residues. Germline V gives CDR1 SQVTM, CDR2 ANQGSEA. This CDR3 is CSVVGGTNTGELFF. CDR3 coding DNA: TGCAGCGTTGTAGGGGGTACGAACACCGGGGAGCTGTTTTTT.

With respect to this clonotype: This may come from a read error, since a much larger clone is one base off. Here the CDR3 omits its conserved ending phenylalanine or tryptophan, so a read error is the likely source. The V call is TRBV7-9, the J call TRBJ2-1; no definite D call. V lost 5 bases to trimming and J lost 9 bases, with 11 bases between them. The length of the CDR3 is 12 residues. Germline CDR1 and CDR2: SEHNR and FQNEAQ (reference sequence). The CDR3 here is CASSPPGTEQFC. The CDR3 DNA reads TGTGCCAGCAGCCCCCCCGGTACTGAGCAGTTCTGC.

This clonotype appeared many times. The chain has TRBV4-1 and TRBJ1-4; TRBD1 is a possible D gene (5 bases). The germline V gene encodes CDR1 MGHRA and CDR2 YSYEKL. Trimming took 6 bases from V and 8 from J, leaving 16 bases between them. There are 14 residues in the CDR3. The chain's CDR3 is CASRKVGGREKLFF. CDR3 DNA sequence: TGCGCCAGCAGAAAAGTGGGGGGAAGGGAAAAACTGTTTTTT.

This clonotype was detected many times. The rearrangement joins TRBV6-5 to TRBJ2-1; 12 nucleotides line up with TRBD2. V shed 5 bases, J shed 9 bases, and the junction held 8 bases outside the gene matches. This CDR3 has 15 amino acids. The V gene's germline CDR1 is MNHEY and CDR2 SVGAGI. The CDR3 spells CASSLLAGGPSEQFF. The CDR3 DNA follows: TGTGCCAGCAGTCTCCTAGCGGGGGGGCCCAGTGAGCAGTTCTTC.

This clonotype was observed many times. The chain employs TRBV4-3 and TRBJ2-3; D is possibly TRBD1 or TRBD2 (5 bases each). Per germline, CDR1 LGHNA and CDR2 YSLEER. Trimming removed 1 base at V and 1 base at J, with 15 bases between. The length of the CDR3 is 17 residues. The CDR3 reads CASSQGLSQGGTDTQYF. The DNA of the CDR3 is TGCGCCAGCAGCCAAGGCTTATCCCAGGGAGGCACAGATACGCAGTATTTT.

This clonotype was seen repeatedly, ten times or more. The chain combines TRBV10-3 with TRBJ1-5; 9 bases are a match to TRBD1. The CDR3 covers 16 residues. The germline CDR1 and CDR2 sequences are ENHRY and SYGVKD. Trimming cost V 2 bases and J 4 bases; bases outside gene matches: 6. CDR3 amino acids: CAISEGDRVWNQPQHF. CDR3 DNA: TGTGCCATCAGTGAGGGGGACAGGGTTTGGAATCAGCCCCAGCATTTT.

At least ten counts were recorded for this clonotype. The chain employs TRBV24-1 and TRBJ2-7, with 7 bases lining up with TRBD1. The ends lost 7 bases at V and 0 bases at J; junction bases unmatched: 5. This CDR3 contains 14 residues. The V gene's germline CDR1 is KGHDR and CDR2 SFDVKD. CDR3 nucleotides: TGTGCCACCAGAGACAGGGTACTCTCCTACGAGCAGTACGTC. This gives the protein CATRDRVLSYEQYV.

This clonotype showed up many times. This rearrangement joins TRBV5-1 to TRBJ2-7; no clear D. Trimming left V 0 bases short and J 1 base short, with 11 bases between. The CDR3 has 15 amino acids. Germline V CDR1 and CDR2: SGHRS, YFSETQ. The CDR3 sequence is CASSLALWESYEQYF. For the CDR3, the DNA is TGCGCCAGCAGCTTGGCCCTCTGGGAATCCTACGAGCAGTACTTC. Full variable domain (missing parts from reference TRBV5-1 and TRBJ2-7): KAGVTQTPRYLIKTRGQQVTLSCSPISGHRSVSWYQQTPGQGLQFLFEYFSETQRNKGNFPGRFSGRQFSNSRSEMNVSTLELGDSALYLCASSLALWESYEQYFGPGTRLTVT.

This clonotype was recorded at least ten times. The CDR3 is CASSSWGRELFF. The DNA for the CDR3 is TGTGCCAGCAGCTCGTGGGGGAGGGAGCTGTTTTTT. The chain recombines TRBV7-2 with TRBJ2-2; D possibly uses TRBD1 or TRBD2 (5 bases each). V lost 4 bases, J lost 9 bases, and 9 bases lay in between. Germline V gene sequence: CDR1 SGHTA, CDR2 FQGNSA. The CDR3 is made up of 12 amino acids.

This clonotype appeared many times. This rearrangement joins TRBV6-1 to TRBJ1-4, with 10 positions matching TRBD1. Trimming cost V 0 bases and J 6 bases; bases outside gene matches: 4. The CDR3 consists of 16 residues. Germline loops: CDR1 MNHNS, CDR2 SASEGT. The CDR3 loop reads CASSEAGTGVDEKLFF. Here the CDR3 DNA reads TGTGCCAGCAGTGAAGCCGGGACAGGGGTTGATGAAAAACTGTTTTTT.

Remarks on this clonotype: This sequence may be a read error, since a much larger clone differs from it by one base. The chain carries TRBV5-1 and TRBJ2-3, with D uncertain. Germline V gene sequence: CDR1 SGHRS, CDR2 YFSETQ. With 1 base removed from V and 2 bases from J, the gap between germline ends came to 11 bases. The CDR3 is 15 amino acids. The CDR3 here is CASSLPLQLTDTQYF. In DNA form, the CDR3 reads TGCGCCAGCAGCTTGCCGCTACAGCTCACAGATACGCAGTATTTT.

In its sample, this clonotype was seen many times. The CDR3 region is CASSEAIGMNTEAFF. The DNA of the CDR3 is TGTGCCAGCAGTGAAGCAATAGGCATGAACACTGAAGCTTTCTTT. The chain couples TRBV6-1 to TRBJ1-1, with D uncertain. The CDR3 totals 15 residues. With 0 bases removed from V and 0 bases from J, the gap between germline ends came to 8 bases. CDR1 and CDR2 (germline): MNHNS, SASEGT.

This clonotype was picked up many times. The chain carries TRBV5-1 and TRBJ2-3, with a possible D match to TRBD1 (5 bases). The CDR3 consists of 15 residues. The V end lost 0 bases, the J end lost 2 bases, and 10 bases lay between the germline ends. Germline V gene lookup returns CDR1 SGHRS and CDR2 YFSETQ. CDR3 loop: CASSLGGANTDTQYF. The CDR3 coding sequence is TGCGCCAGCAGCTTGGGGGGCGCGAACACAGATACGCAGTATTTT.

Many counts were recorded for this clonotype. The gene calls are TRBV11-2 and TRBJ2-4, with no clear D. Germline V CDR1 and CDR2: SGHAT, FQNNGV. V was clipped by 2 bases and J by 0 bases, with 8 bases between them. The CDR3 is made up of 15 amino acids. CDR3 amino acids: CASSLRELAKNIQYF. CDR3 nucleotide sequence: TGTGCCAGCAGCTTAAGGGAACTAGCCAAAAACATTCAGTACTTC.

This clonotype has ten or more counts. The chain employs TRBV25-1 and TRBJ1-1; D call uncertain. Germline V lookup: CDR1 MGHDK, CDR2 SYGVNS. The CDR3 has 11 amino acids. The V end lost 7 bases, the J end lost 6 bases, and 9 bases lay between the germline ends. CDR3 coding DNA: TGTGCCAGCACCTTCACCTCTGAAGCTTTCTTT. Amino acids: CASTFTSEAFF.